This TCR beta chain was retrieved from a study of T cell repertoires in cytomegalovirus infection. Background on the study: Used in the study were CMV epitopes, some recently identified and HLA-C-restricted, others well-studied and HLA-B-restricted. CMV infection and matching HLA type were both indicated by public TCR beta signatures.

This clonotype was counted between two and nine times. Its antigen is not identified. The CDR3 length is 13 residues. The germline V gene has CDR1 SNHLY and CDR2 FYNNEI. Trimming removed 7 bases from V and 4 bases from J, with 14 bases in between. TCRdb ran MiXCR on the reads and lists one entry per CDR3 protein. The sample carries roughly 170,000 distinct CDR3 sequences, about a fifth recorded once. This receptor was taken from a human donor in good health (CMV status not recorded). Some clones in this sample may be carry-over from other donors' samples. The sequences come from CD8+ T cells from cultured PBMCs, collected from culture after CMV antigen stimulation. V is TRBV2 and J is TRBJ2-7; D is unresolved. The CDR3 protein is CASIDRRSYEQYF. The CDR3 DNA is TGTGCCAGCATTGACCGCCGGTCATACGAGCAGTACTTC.